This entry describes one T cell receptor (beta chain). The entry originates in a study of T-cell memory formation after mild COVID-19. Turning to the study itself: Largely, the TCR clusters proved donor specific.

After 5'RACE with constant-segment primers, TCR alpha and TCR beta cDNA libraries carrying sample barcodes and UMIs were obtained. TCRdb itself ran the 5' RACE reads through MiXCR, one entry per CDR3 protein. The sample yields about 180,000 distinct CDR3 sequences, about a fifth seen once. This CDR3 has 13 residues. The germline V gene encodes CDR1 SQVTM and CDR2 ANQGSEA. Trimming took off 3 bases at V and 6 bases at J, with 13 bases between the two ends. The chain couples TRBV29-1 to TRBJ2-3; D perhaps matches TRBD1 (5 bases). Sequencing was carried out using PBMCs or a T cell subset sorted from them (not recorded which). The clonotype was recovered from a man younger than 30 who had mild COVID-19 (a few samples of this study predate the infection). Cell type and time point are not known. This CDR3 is CSVDGAGLDTQYF. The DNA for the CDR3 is TGCAGCGTTGATGGGGCAGGTCTGGATACGCAGTATTTT.